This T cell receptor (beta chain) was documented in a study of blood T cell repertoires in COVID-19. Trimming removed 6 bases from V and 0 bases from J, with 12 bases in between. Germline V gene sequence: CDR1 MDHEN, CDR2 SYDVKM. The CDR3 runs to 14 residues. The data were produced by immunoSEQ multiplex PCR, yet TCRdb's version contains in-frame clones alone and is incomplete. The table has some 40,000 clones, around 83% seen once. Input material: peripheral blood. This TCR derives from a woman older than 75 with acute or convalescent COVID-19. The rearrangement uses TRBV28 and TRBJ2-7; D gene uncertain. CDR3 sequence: CASSPPPLSYEQYF. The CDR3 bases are TGTGCCAGCAGCCCTCCCCCCCTCTCCTACGAGCAGTACTTC.